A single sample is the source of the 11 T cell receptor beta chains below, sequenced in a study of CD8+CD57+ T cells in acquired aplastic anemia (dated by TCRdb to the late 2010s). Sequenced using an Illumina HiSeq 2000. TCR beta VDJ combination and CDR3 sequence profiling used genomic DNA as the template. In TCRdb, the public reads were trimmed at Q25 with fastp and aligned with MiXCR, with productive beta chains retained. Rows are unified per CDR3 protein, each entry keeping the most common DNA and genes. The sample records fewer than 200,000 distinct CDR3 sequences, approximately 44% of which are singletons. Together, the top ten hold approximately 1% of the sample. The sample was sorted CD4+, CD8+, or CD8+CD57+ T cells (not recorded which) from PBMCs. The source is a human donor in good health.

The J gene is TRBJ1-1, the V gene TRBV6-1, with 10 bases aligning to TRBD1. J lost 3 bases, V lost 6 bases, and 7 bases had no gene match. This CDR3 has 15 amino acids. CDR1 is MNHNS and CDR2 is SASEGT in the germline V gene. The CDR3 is CASSRRQGAHTEAFF. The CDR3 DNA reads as TGTGCCAGCAGCAGGCGACAGGGGGCACACACTGAAGCTTTCTTT.

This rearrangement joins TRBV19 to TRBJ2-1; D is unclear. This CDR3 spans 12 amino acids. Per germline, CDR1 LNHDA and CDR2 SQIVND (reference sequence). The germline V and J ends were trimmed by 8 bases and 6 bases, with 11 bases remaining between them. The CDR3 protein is CASLSGINEQFF. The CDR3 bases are TGTGCCAGTTTATCGGGCATCAATGAGCAGTTCTTC.

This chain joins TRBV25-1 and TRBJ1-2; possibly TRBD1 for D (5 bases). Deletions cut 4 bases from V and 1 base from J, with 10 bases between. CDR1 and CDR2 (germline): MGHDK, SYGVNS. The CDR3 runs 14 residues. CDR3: CASSAGVVNYGYTF. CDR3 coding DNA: TGTGCCAGCAGTGCGGGGGTAGTTAACTATGGCTACACCTTC.

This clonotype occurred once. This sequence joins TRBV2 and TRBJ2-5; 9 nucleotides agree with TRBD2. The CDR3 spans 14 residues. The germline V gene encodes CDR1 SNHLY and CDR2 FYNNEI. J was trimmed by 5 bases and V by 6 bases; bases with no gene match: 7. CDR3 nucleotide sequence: TGTGCCAGCAGCCGCGGGGGGGCGCAGGAGACCCAGTACTTC. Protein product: CASSRGGAQETQYF.

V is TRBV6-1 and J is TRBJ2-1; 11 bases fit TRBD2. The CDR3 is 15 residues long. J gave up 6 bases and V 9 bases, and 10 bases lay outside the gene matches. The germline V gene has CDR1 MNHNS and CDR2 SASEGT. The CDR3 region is CASPNSGRVSNEQFF. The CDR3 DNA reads TGTGCCAGTCCTAATAGCGGGAGGGTTTCCAATGAGCAGTTCTTC.

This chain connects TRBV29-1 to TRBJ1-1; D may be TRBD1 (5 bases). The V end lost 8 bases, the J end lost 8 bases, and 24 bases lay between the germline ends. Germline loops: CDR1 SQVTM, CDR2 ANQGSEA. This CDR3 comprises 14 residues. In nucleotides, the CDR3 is TGCAGCACCGGGACCGACTCCTCAAGTTCAGAAGCTTTCTTT. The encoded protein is CSTGTDSSSSEAFF.

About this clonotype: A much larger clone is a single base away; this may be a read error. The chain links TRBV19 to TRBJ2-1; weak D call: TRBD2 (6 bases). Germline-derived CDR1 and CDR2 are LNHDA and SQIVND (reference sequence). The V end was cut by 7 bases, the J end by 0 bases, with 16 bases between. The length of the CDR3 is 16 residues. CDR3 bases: TGTGCCAGTATACAAGCGGGTTCGAGCTCCTACAATGAGCAGTTCTTC. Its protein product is CASIQAGSSSYNEQFF.

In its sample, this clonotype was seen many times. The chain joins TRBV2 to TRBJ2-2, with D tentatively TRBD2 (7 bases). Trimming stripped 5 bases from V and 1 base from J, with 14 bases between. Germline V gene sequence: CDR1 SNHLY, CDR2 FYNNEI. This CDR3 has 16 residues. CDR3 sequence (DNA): TGTGCCAGCAGTCAAACGGGGGGCCGGAACACCGGGGAGCTGTTTTTT. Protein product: CASSQTGGRNTGELFF.

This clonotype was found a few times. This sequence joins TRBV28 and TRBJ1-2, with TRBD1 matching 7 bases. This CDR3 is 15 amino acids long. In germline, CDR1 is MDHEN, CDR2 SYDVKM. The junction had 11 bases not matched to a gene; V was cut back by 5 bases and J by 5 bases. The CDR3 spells CASSEPGQNFYGYTF. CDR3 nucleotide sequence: TGTGCCAGCAGTGAACCGGGACAGAACTTTTATGGCTACACCTTC.

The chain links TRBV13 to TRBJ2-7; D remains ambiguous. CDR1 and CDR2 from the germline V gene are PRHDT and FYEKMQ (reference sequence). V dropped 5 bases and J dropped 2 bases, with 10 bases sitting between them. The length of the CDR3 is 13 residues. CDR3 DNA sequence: TGTGCCAGCAGCCCCGGATCGCCCTACGAGCAGTACTTC. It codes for CASSPGSPYEQYF.

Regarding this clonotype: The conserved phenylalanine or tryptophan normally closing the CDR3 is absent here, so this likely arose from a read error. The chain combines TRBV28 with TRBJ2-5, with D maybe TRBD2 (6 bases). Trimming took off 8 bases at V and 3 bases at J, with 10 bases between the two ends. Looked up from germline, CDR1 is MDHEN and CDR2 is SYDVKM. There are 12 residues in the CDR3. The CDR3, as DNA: TGTGCCAGCCTTAGCGGAAAAGAGACCCAGTACTCC. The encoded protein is CASLSGKETQYS.